These 3 T cell receptor beta chains came from one sample sequenced in a study of cytomegalovirus exposure and HLA in healthy donors. Primers for the PCR totalled 60 Vbeta and 13 Jbeta. Only in-frame clones appear in the TCRdb table, and some are missing; sequencing was by immunoSEQ multiplex PCR. The table records tens of thousands of clones, about 78% of them present only once. The sample comprised PBMCs. The source of these receptors is a woman between 40 and 50 years old in good health and CMV-seropositive.

The chain is built from TRBV2 and TRBJ2-4, with 9 bases lining up with TRBD1. V was pared by 4 bases and J by 11 bases, with 6 bases of the junction left unmatched. Germline CDR1 reads SNHLY; CDR2 reads FYNNEI. The CDR3 spans 13 residues. CDR3 nucleotide sequence: TGTGCCAGCAGTGGGGACAGGGCCACGTTTCAGTACTTC. It translates to CASSGDRATFQYF.

The chain is built from TRBV7-3 and TRBJ1-5; TRBD1 might be the D (6 bases). The length of the CDR3 is 13 residues. CDR1 and CDR2 from the germline V gene are SGHTA and FQGTGA. Trimming cost V 5 bases and J 6 bases, with 11 bases left between them. In nucleotides, the CDR3 is TGTGCCAGCAGCCCGGGACATCCTCAGCCCCAGCATTTT. Protein product: CASSPGHPQPQHF.

A word on this clone: This same CDR3 is encoded by further DNA sequences in the sample. The J gene is TRBJ1-5, the V gene TRBV2; no firm D call. Trimming pared 3 bases from V and 0 bases from J, leaving 9 bases between. This CDR3 has 15 residues. The germline V gene encodes CDR1 SNHLY and CDR2 FYNNEI. The chain's CDR3 is CASSERGYSNQPQHF. Here the CDR3 DNA reads TGTGCCAGCAGTGAGCGGGGATATAGCAATCAGCCCCAGCATTTT.